The entry below gives a single TCR beta chain sequence along with its context. Trimming cost V 4 bases and J 5 bases, with 12 bases left between them. This CDR3 region has 13 residues. Germline V gene data show CDR1 as SQVTM and CDR2 as ANQGSEA. These data belong to a study of technical replicates of blood from several donors. Libraries were prepared by immunoSEQ multiplex PCR; TCRdb keeps only in-frame clonotypes and omits some of them. This table holds about 81,000 clones, around 96% found once. The genes are TRBV29-1 and TRBJ1-5, with D possibly matching TRBD1 (5 bases). The sequence derives from a human donor in good health. Sequences were obtained from T cells isolated from PBMCs. Written as DNA, the CDR3 is TGCAGCGTTGCGTCAGGGTTCGATCAGCCCCAGCATTTT. This codes for CSVASGFDQPQHF. Based on the CDR3 plus reference TRBV29-1 and TRBJ1-5, the full variable domain is SAVISQKPSRDICQRGTSLTIQCQVDSQVTMMFWYRQQPGQSLTLIATANQGSEATYESGFVIDKFPISRPNLTFSTLTVSNMSPEDSSIYLCSVASGFDQPQHFGDGTRLSIL.